Below, 15 T cell receptor beta chains from the same sample are listed, as sequenced in a study of prognosis after radiotherapy for stage I lung cancer. Two rounds of multiplex PCR amplified TCR beta CDR3 from genomic DNA. Primers (each specific to one TRBV or TRBJ gene) were used in first-round PCR. Using its own MiXCR run on the multiplex PCR reads, TCRdb lists one record per CDR3 protein. This sample has about 31,000 distinct CDR3 sequences, with less than 35% found just once. The source material was PBMCs, sampled before or after stereotactic body radiation therapy (not recorded which). All receptors derive from a donor aged 50 or older with non-small cell lung cancer.

This clonotype was seen many times. For the CDR3, the DNA is TGTGCCAGCAGAATGGGACGGGGAGCGAACCAAGAGACCCAGTACTTC. Translation gives CASRMGRGANQETQYF. The chain links TRBV28 to TRBJ2-5; possibly TRBD1 or TRBD2 for D (5 bases each). V dropped 6 bases and J dropped 0 bases, with 17 bases sitting between them. Germline CDR1 is MDHEN and CDR2 is SYDVKM. The CDR3 contains 16 residues. The variable domain in full, with the rest retrieved from reference TRBV28 and TRBJ2-5, is DVKVTQSSRYLVKRTGEKVFLECVQDMDHENMFWYRQDPGLGLRLIYFSYDVKMKEKGDIPEGYSVSREKKERFSLILESASTNQTSMYLCASRMGRGANQETQYFGPGTRLLVL.

This clonotype was observed many times. The chain is built from TRBV15 and TRBJ2-7, with a possible D match to TRBD2 (7 bases). Germline assignment: CDR1 LNHNV and CDR2 YYDKDF (reference sequence). V was pared by 8 bases and J by 5 bases, with 16 bases between. CDR3 length equals 13 residues. The CDR3 region is CATGQRDPHEQYF. Here the CDR3 DNA reads TGTGCCACCGGACAGCGGGATCCCCACGAGCAGTACTTC.

This clonotype came up many times. This chain joins TRBV4-1 and TRBJ2-7; D may be TRBD1 (5 bases). Germline V CDR1 and CDR2: MGHRA, YSYEKL. Deletions cut 3 bases from V and 5 bases from J, with 5 bases between. The CDR3 covers 11 residues. The CDR3 nucleotides are TGCGCCAGCAGCCACAGGGACGAGCAGTACTTC. It encodes CASSHRDEQYF.

The J gene is TRBJ2-5, the V gene TRBV5-4, with a possible D match to TRBD1 (5 bases). CDR3 size: 15 residues. Trimming took off 4 bases at V and 7 bases at J, with 20 bases between the two ends. From germline, CDR1 is SGHNT and CDR2 YYREEE (reference sequence). The CDR3 loop reads CASSPGLGVVGTQYF. CDR3 bases: TGTGCCAGCAGCCCAGGGTTAGGGGTGGTCGGGACCCAGTACTTC.

This clonotype has a count of ten or more. This chain joins TRBV20-1 and TRBJ1-4, with 8 positions matching TRBD1. CDR3 length: 16 amino acids. CDR1 and CDR2 from the germline V gene are DFQATT and SNEGSKA (reference sequence). V shed 2 bases and J 6 bases; nucleotides not matched to a gene: 11. The CDR3 DNA reads as TGCAGTGCTAGACCGGCGACAGGGGATCGTGATGAAAAACTGTTTTTT. This encodes CSARPATGDRDEKLFF.

This clonotype has only a few counts. This sequence may be a read error, since a much larger clone differs from it by one base. The chain has TRBV6-2 or TRBV6-3 and TRBJ2-1; 13 bases line up with TRBD2. The J segment lost 4 bases and the V segment lost 6 bases, leaving 15 bases of the junction unmatched. The germline V gene has CDR1 MNHEY and CDR2 SVGEGT. The CDR3 totals 19 residues. In DNA, the CDR3 is TGTGCCAGCAGCAAGACTAGCGGGAGGTCCCGGGCGGAATACAATGAGCAGTTCTTC. Translated: CASSKTSGRSRAEYNEQFF.

About this clonotype itself: This CDR3 fails to terminate in the conserved phenylalanine or tryptophan, so it likely reflects a read error. The CDR3 nucleotides are TGTGCCAGAAGTCCTAGCGGATACGAGCAGTACTTA. Its protein is CARSPSGYEQYL. This rearrangement joins TRBV6-1 to TRBJ2-7, with 7 nucleotides matching TRBD2. The CDR3 extends over 12 amino acids. V was pared by 9 bases and J by 4 bases, with 6 bases of the junction left unmatched. Germline V gene data show CDR1 as MNHNS and CDR2 as SASEGT.

In its sample, this clonotype was seen many times. J is TRBJ1-3 and V is TRBV7-9; TRBD1 aligns across 8 bases. Germline CDR1 reads SEHNR; CDR2 reads FQNEAQ (reference sequence). The CDR3 runs to 14 residues. J was trimmed by 1 base and V by 5 bases; bases with no gene match: 1. The CDR3 nucleotides are TGTGCCAGCAGCCGACAGGGGTCTGGAAACACCATATATTTT. Its translation: CASSRQGSGNTIYF.

As concerns this clonotype: A much larger clonotype is one base distant, so this may be a read error. The rearrangement uses TRBV7-2 and TRBJ2-6, with a weak D call TRBD1 (6 bases). CDR3 size: 15 residues. Germline lookup yields CDR1 SGHTA and CDR2 FQGNSA. The CDR3 here is CASSLQGSGVNVLTF. CDR3 nucleotides: TGTGCCAGCAGTTTACAGGGATCTGGGGTCAACGTCCTGACTTTC.

Details on this clonotype: A read error may account for a junction end that differs from germline. The J gene is TRBJ2-7, the V gene TRBV6-1; D gene ambiguous. This CDR3 contains 16 residues. Germline values: CDR1 MNHNS, CDR2 SASEGT. DNA for the CDR3: TGTACCAGCAAAACGGTGGGGTTTGGCCGCCCCTACGAGCAGTACTTC. Encoded protein: CTSKTVGFGRPYEQYF.

This clonotype was recorded at least ten times. This chain connects TRBV6-1 to TRBJ2-1; 10 bases agree with TRBD2. The germline V gene has CDR1 MNHNS and CDR2 SASEGT. The CDR3 is made up of 17 amino acids. J lost 0 bases, V lost 5 bases, and 7 bases had no gene match. CDR3 sequence: CASSTRGLADSYNEQFF. As DNA, the CDR3 is TGTGCCAGCAGTACACGAGGACTAGCGGACTCCTACAATGAGCAGTTCTTC.

This clonotype was counted many times. The chain couples TRBV15 to TRBJ2-5; D gene unclear. The CDR3 runs to 13 residues. Trimming stripped 1 base from V and 5 bases from J, with 8 bases between. The germline V gene has CDR1 LNHNV and CDR2 YYDKDF (reference sequence). CDR3 protein: CATSRGRSETQYF. The CDR3 region has the DNA TGTGCCACCAGCAGAGGCAGGTCTGAGACCCAGTACTTC.

With regard to this clonotype: A much larger clone differs from this one at a single base, so this may be a read error. The V gene is TRBV27, the J gene TRBJ2-1, with 9 bases identical to TRBD1. Losses at the gene ends were 5 bases for V and 9 bases for J; bases not matched to a gene: 11. The CDR3 sequence is 15 residues long. Germline values: CDR1 MNHEY, CDR2 SMNVEV (reference sequence). This CDR3 reads CASSAPGTGFCEQFF. The CDR3 nucleotides read TGTGCCAGCAGTGCGCCCGGGACAGGGTTTTGTGAGCAGTTCTTC.

This clonotype was found many times. The genes are TRBV5-5 and TRBJ2-7, with 8 bases lining up with TRBD1. The CDR3 totals 14 residues. Germline-derived CDR1 and CDR2 are SGHKS and YYEKEE (reference sequence). Unmatched junction bases numbered 7, after V lost 5 bases and J lost 3 bases. CDR3 sequence: CASRTTGGFYEQYF. CDR3 DNA sequence: TGTGCCAGCAGAACCACAGGGGGTTTCTACGAGCAGTACTTC.

This rearrangement joins TRBV6-1 to TRBJ1-2; 9 bases line up with TRBD1. CDR1 is MNHNS, CDR2 SASEGT, per germline. With 8 bases clipped from V and 1 base from J, the junction kept 11 bases outside the gene matches. The CDR3 runs 16 residues. CDR3 in amino acids: CASAPAPGQGNYGYTF. In nucleotides, the CDR3 is TGTGCCAGCGCGCCTGCTCCGGGACAGGGTAACTATGGCTACACCTTC.